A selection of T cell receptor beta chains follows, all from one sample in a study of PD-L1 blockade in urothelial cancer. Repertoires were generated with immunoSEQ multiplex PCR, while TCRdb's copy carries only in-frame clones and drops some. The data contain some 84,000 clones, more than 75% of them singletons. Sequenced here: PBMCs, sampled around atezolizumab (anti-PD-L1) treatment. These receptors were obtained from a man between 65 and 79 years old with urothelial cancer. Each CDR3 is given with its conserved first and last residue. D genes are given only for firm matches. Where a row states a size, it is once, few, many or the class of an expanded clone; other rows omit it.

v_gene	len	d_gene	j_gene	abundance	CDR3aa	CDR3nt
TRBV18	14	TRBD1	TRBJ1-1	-	CASSPDRGDTEAFF	TGTGCCAGCTCGCCGGACAGGGGGGACACTGAAGCTTTCTTT
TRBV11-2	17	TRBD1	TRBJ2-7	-	CASSSSADRGGTYEQYF	TGTGCCAGCAGCTCGAGCGCCGACAGGGGTGGCACCTACGAGCAGTACTTC
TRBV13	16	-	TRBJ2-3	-	CASSLGLGQRTDTQYF	TGTGCCAGCAGCTTAGGCCTAGGACAGCGCACAGATACGCAGTATTTT
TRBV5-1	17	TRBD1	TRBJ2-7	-	CASSLNQSPGQAYEQYF	TGCGCCAGCAGCTTGAATCAAAGCCCGGGACAGGCCTACGAGCAGTACTTC
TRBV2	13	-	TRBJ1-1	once	CASRWTANTEAFF	TGTGCCAGCAGGTGGACAGCGAACACTGAAGCTTTCTTT
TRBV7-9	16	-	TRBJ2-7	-	CASSLPGLHPTYEQYF	TGTGCCAGCAGCTTACCTGGACTACACCCGACCTACGAGCAGTACTTC
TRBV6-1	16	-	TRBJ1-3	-	CASSGRRTALGNTIYF	TGTGCCAGCAGTGGGAGACGGACAGCCCTTGGAAACACCATATATTTT
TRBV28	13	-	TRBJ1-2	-	CAGAPRGFYGYTF	TGTGCCGGGGCCCCCCGGGGGTTCTATGGCTACACCTTC
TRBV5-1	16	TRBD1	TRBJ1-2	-	CASSPPGTGGNYGYTF	TGCGCCAGCAGCCCTCCCGGGACAGGGGGGAACTATGGCTACACCTTC
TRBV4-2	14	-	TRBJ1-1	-	CASSQEGGNTEAFF	TGTGCCAGCAGCCAAGAGGGAGGAAACACTGAAGCTTTCTTT
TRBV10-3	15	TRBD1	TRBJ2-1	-	CAISPQGARWNEQFF	TGTGCCATCAGCCCCCAGGGGGCCCGATGGAATGAGCAGTTCTTC
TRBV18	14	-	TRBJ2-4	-	CASSPSGDGDIQYF	TGTGCCAGCTCACCCTCGGGAGACGGGGACATTCAGTACTTC
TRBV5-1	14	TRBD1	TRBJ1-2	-	CASSWGQGTGGYTF	TGCGCCAGCAGCTGGGGACAGGGGACGGGTGGCTACACCTTC
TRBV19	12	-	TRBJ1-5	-	CASSIGAQPQHF	TGTGCCAGTAGTATAGGGGCTCAGCCCCAGCATTTT
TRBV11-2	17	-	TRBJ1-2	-	CASSSEARQQGVDGYTF	TGTGCCAGCAGCTCCGAAGCTAGACAACAGGGAGTCGATGGCTACACCTTC
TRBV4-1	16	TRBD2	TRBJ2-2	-	CASSQGIGLEVGELFF	TGCGCCAGCAGCCAAGGCATAGGACTAGAGGTCGGGGAGCTGTTTTTT
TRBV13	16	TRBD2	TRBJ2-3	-	CASSGLAGGGTDTQYF	TGTGCCAGCAGCGGACTGGCGGGGGGGGGCACAGATACGCAGTATTTT
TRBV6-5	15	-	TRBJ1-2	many	CASRRDRGTGSGYTF	TGTGCCAGCAGAAGGGACCGGGGGACGGGCAGCGGCTACACCTTC
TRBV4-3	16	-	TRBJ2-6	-	CASSPTPSGGANVLTF	TGCGCCAGCAGCCCCACGCCCTCGGGAGGGGCCAACGTCCTGACTTTC
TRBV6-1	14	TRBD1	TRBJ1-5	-	CATGDRGARQPQHF	TGTGCCACCGGGGACAGGGGGGCAAGGCAGCCCCAGCATTTT
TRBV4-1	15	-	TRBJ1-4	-	CASSQELARNEKLFF	TGCGCCAGCAGCCAAGAGTTAGCACGCAATGAAAAACTGTTTTTT